This TCR beta chain was identified during a study of T-cell reconstitution after alpha-beta-depleted transplantation in children. Study-wide results and limits: There were reportedly several hundred expanded graft clones from which alpha-beta T cells came about two months after transplant. The high TCRbeta diversity at day 60 in some patients came from surviving recipient T cells and thymic progenitors.

The V gene lost 5 bases and the J gene lost 3 bases, with 19 bases spanning the gap. CDR1 SGHTA and CDR2 FQGNSA come from the germline V gene. CDR3 length: 16 residues. As regards this clonotype: Its antigen is unknown.

The authors prepared the TCRbeta library with unique molecular identifiers. Using its own MiXCR run on the PCR reads, TCRdb lists one record per CDR3 protein. The sample lists around 800,000 distinct CDR3 sequences; approximately 15% were seen once. The sequence was collected from a male patient between 10 and 17 years old who had a stem cell transplant for acute lymphoblastic leukemia, so the T cells may come from the graft donor. The gene calls are TRBV7-2 and TRBJ1-2, with D perhaps TRBD1 (6 bases). Sequencing was performed on PBMCs, mostly from graft donor cells, taken 360 days after TCRalphabeta/CD19-depleted stem cell transplant. In nucleotides, the CDR3 is TGTGCCAGCAGCCCAGGGGTCCCAACAGAGTACTATGGCTACACCTTC. Translation: CASSPGVPTEYYGYTF. Full variable domain (rest looked up from reference TRBV7-2 and TRBJ1-2): GAGVSQSPSNKVTEKGKDVELRCDPISGHTALYWYRQSLGQGLEFLIYFQGNSAPDKSGLPSDRFSAERTGGSVSTLTIQRTQQEDSAVYLCASSPGVPTEYYGYTFGSGTRLTVV.